The entry below describes one TCR beta chain. Its antigen is undetermined. TCRdb re-analysed the reads in MiXCR, keeping a single row per CDR3 protein. The sample includes about 130,000 distinct CDR3 sequences, roughly a quarter of them seen just once. This entry belongs to a study of T cell repertoires in cytomegalovirus infection. The wider study: A matching HLA type, together with CMV infection, was signaled by public TCR beta signatures. Study results and limitations: CMV-specific HLA-C-restricted TCR beta clonotypes dominated the ex vivo response. There were carriers of CMV plus the relevant HLA, and cumulative public TCR beta family frequency identified them.

The length of the CDR3 is 13 residues. Germline values: CDR1 SGHTA, CDR2 FQGNSA. V shed 5 bases, J shed 9 bases, and the junction held 6 bases outside the gene matches. This clonotype originated in a human donor in good health (CMV status not recorded). Some clones in this sample may be carry-over from other donors' samples. The sequenced sample was PBMCs, sequenced either directly or after in vitro stimulation (not recorded which). The chain joins TRBV7-2 to TRBJ2-4; TRBD1 agrees at 8 bases. DNA of the CDR3: TGTGCCAGCAGCCCCCGACAGGGGAGCATTCAGTACTTC. It codes for CASSPRQGSIQYF.